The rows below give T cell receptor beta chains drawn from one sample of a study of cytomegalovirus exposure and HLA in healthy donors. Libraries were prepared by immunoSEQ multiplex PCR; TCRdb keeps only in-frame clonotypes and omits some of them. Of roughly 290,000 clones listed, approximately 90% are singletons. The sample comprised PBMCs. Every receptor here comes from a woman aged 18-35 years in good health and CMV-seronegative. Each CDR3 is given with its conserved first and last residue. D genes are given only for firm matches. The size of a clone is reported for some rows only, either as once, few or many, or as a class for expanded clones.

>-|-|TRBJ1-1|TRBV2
TGTGCCAGCAGTGTTAAAACTGAAGCTTTCTTT
CASSVKTEAFF
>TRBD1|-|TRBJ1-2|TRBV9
TGTGCCAGCGGGGGACAGTCTAACTATGGCTACACCTTC
CASGGQSNYGYTF
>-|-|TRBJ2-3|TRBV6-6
TGTGCCAGCAGCCCCACCAGGGGTGCAAAGGATACGCAGTATTTT
CASSPTRGAKDTQYF
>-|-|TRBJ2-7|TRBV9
TGTGCCAGCAGCCCCGAGGTGGCCGCCTACGAGCAGTACTTC
CASSPEVAAYEQYF
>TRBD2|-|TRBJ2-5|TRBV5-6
TGTGCCAGCAGCTTGCCTAGCGGAGAGACCCAGTACTTC
CASSLPSGETQYF
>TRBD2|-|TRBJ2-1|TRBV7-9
TGTGCCAGCAGCTTAGGCGGGGGGAGCCTCGACAATGAGCAGTTCTTC
CASSLGGGSLDNEQFF
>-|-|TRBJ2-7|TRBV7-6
TGTGCCAGCAGTTTCGGGGGTAGGTCCTACGAGCAGTACTTC
CASSFGGRSYEQYF
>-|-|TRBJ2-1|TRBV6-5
TGTGCCAGCAGCCACGATTTCAGGGCCAATGAGCAGTTCTTC
CASSHDFRANEQFF
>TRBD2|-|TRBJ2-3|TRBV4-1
TGCGCCAGCAGCCAAGAGAGCGGGACCCGCACAGATACGCAGTATTTT
CASSQESGTRTDTQYF
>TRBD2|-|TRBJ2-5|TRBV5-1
TGCGCCAGCACTGTCCCGGGGGGGCGAGAGACCCAGTACTTC
CASTVPGGRETQYF
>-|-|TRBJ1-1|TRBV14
TGTGCCAGCAGCCACACACCATGGGGGGGGGAGAACACTGAAGCTTTCTTT
CASSHTPWGGENTEAFF
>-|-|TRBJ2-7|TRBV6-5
TGTGCCAGCAGTCGGGACATCGATACCTACGAGCAGTACTTC
CASSRDIDTYEQYF
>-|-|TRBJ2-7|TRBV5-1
TGCGCCAGCGGTCCGTGGGGCCTTGACTACGAGCAGTACTTC
CASGPWGLDYEQYF
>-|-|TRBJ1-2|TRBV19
TGTGCCAGTAGTATTGGAGCGGGGGCGGCTGATTACGGCTACACCTTC
CASSIGAGAADYGYTF
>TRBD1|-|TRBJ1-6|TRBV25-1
TGTGCCAGCAGTGGTGGACAGGGAAAGTCCTATAATTCACCCCTCCACTTT
CASSGGQGKSYNSPLHF
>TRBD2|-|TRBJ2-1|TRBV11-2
TGTGCCAGCACCTCCGCAGCGGGGGGGACCTACAATGAGCAGTTCTTC
CASTSAAGGTYNEQFF
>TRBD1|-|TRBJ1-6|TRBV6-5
TGTGCCAGCAGTTACTCGATGGGACAGGGGAACTCACCCCTCCACTTT
CASSYSMGQGNSPLHF
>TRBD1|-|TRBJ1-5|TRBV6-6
TGTGCCAGCTTCAGGACAGGAGGTCAGCCCCAGCATTTT
CASFRTGGQPQHF
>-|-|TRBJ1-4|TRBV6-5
TGTGCCAGCAGTGCGTTTGGGCTTCGGGAAAAACTGTTTTTT
CASSAFGLREKLFF
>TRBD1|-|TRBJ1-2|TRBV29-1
TGCAGCGTTGGACAGGGGGTCCCCTATGGCTACACCTTC
CSVGQGVPYGYTF
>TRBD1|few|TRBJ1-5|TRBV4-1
TGCGCCAGCAGCCAAGGGCAGCAGGGGGCAAGCAATCAGCCCCAGCATTTT
CASSQGQQGASNQPQHF
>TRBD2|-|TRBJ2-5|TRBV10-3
TGTGCCATCAGTCGTGGGAGGGACCAAGAGACCCAGTACTTC
CAISRGRDQETQYF
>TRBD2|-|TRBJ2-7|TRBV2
TGTGCCAGCAGGGCCACAACTCGACTAGCGGGGACCTCCTACGAGCAGTACTTC
CASRATTRLAGTSYEQYF
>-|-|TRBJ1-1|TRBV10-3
TGTGCCATCAGTGACGGAATTTCAGGCACTGAAGCTTTCTTT
CAISDGISGTEAFF
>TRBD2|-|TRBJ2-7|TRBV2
TGTGCCAGCAGTTACGGGACTAGCTATTACGAGCAGTACTTC
CASSYGTSYYEQYF
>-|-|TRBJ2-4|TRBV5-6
TGTGCCAGCAGCTTACAGGGTAGAAACATTCAGTACTTC
CASSLQGRNIQYF
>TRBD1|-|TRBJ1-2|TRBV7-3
TGTGCCAGCAGCTTACGACAGGGGGCGGGTGGCTACACCTTC
CASSLRQGAGGYTF
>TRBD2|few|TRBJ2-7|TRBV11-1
TGTGCCAGCAGCTTACTAGCGGGGGGAACCGACGAGCAGTACTTC
CASSLLAGGTDEQYF
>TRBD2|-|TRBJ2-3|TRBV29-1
TGCAGCGCCCCATTGGGGGGGGTTACAGATACGCAGTATTTT
CSAPLGGVTDTQYF
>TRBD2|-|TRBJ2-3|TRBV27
TGTGCCAGCAGGTCTAGCGGGGGGGGTACAGATACGCAGTATTTT
CASRSSGGGTDTQYF
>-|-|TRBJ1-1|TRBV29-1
TGCAGCGTGCAGGGGCGATTGAACACTGAAGCTTTCTTT
CSVQGRLNTEAFF
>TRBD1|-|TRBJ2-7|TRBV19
TGTGCCAGTAGTACCGCAAAGACAGGGGAAGTGAGTCGCGAGCAGTACTTC
CASSTAKTGEVSREQYF
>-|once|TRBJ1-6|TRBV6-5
TGTGCCAGCAGTTACTCCCCGACTCGCAATTCCCCCCTCCACTTT
CASSYSPTRNSPLHF
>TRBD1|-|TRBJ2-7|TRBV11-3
TGTGCCAGCAGTCAAAAAGGACAGGGCTCCTCCACCACCTACGAGCAGTACTTC
CASSQKGQGSSTTYEQYF
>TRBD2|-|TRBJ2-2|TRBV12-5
TGTGCTAGTGGTTGGGGGACTAGCGACACCGGGGAGCTGTTTTTT
CASGWGTSDTGELFF